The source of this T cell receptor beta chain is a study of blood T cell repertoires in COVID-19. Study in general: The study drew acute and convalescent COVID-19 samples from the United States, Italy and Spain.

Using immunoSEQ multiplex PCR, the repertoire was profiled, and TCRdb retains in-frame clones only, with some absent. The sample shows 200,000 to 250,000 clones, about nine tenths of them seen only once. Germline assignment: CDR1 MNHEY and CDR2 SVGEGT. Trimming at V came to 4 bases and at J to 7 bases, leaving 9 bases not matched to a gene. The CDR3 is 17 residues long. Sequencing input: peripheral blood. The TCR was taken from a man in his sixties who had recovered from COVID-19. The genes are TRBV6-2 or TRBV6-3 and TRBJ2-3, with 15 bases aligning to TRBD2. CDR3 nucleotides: TGTGCCAGCAGTTTTCGGACTAGCGGGAGGGCCGGGAATACGCAGTATTTT. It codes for CASSFRTSGRAGNTQYF.